This record looks at one T cell receptor (beta chain) sequence and its context. Its matching antigen is unknown. The data originate from a study of CD8+CD57+ T cells in acquired aplastic anemia. General observations from the study: Common to patients and controls were twenty-nine CD8+ CDR3 sequences.

CDR3 length: 13 residues. Per the germline V gene, CDR1 is SGHTA and CDR2 is FQGTGA. V shed 5 bases and J shed 4 bases, with 11 bases lying between them. Researchers used genomic DNA as the template to profile TCR beta VDJ and CDR3. Each CDR3 protein is one row after TCRdb ran MiXCR on the reads. The table records some 290,000 distinct CDR3 sequences, roughly three fifths of them present only once. The sequenced sample was sorted CD4+, CD8+, or CD8+CD57+ T cells (not recorded which) from PBMCs. This receptor was taken from a human donor with severe aplastic anemia or a healthy control (not recorded which). This chain connects TRBV7-3 to TRBJ1-1, with D tentatively TRBD1 (5 bases). DNA of the CDR3: TGTGCCAGCAGCGGGGGTTGGGCCACTGAAGCTTTCTTT. Translation gives CASSGGWATEAFF. Full variable domain (outside the CDR3, taken from reference TRBV7-3 and TRBJ1-1): GAGVSQTPSNKVTEKGKYVELRCDPISGHTALYWYRQSLGQGPEFLIYFQGTGAADDSGLPNDRFFAVRPEGSVSTLKIQRTERGDSAVYLCASSGGWATEAFFGQGTRLTVV.